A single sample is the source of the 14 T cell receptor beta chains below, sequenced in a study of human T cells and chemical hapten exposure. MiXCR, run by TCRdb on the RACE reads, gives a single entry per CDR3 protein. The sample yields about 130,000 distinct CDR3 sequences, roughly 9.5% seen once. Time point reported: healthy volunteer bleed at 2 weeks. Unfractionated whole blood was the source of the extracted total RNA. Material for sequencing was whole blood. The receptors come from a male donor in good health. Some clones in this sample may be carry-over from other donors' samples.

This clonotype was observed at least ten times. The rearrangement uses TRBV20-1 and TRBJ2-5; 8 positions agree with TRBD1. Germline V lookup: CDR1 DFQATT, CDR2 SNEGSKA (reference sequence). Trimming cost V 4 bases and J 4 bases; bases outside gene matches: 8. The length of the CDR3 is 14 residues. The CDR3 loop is CSANFQGAGETQYF. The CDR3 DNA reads TGCAGTGCTAATTTTCAGGGGGCCGGAGAGACCCAGTACTTC.

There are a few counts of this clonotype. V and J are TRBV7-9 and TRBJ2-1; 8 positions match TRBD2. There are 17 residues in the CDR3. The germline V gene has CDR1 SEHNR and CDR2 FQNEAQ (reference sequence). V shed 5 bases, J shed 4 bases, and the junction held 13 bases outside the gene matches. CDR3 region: CASSTDWRGAAYNEQFF. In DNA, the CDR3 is TGTGCCAGCAGCACCGACTGGCGGGGGGCCGCTTACAATGAGCAGTTCTTC.

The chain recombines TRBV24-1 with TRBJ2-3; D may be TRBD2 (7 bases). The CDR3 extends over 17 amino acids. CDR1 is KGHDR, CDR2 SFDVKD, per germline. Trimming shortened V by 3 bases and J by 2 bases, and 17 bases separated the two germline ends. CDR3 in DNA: TGTGCCACCAGTGATCGAGGGGGAGGGGAAAACACAGATACGCAGTATTTT. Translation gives CATSDRGGGENTDTQYF.

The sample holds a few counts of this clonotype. The CDR3 loop reads CASSPRVDRAADTQYF. CDR3 coding DNA: TGCGCCAGCAGCCCTCGTGTGGACAGGGCGGCAGATACGCAGTATTTT. The V and J genes are TRBV23-1 and TRBJ2-3; 8 nucleotides agree with TRBD1. TRBV23-1 is classed as an ORF, of uncertain function. The CDR3 is 16 residues long. Trimming cost V 6 bases and J 4 bases; bases outside gene matches: 12.

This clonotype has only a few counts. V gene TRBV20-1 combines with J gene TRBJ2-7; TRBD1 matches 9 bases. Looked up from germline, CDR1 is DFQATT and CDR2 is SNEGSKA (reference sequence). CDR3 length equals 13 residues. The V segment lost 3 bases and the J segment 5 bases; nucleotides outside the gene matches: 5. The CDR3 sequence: CSASKDRGDEQYF. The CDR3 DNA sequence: TGCAGTGCTAGTAAGGACAGGGGTGACGAGCAGTACTTC.

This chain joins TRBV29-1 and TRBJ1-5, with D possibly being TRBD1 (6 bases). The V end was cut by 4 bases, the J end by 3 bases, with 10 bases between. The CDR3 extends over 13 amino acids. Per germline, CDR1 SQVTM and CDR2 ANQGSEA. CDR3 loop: CSVAQGLNQPQHF. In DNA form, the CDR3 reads TGCAGCGTTGCCCAGGGGCTCAATCAGCCCCAGCATTTT.

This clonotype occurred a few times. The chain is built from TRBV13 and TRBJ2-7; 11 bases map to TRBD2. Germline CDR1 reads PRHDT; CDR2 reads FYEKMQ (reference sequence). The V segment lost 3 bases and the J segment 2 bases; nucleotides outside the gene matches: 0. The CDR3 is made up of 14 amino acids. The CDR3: CASSFSGGAYEQYF. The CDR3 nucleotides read TGTGCCAGCAGCTTTAGCGGGGGGGCCTACGAGCAGTACTTC.

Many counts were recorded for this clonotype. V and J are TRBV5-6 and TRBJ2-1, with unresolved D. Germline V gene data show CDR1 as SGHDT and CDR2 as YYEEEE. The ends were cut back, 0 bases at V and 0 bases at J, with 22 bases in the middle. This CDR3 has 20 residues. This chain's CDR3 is CASSLDPAKDKPSSYNEQFF. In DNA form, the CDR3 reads TGTGCCAGCAGCTTGGACCCTGCGAAGGATAAACCAAGCTCCTACAATGAGCAGTTCTTC.

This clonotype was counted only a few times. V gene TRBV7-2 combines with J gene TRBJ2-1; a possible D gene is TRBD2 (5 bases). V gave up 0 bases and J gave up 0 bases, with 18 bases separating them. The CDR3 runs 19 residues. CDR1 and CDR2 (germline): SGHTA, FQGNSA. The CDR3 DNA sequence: TGTGCCAGCAGCTTAGCCAGTTGGGGTGCTAGCACCTCCTACAATGAGCAGTTCTTC. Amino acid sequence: CASSLASWGASTSYNEQFF.

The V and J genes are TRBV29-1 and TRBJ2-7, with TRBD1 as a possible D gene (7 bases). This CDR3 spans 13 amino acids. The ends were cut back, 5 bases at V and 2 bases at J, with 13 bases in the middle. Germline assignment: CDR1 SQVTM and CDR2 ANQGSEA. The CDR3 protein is CSVQGGKAYEQYF. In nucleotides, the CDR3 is TGCAGCGTTCAGGGGGGCAAAGCCTACGAGCAGTACTTC.

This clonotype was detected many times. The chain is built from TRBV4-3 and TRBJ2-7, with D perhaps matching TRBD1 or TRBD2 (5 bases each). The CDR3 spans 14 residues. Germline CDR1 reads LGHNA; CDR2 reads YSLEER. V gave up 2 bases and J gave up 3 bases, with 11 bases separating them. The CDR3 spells CASSQNWGNYEQYF. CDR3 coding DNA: TGCGCCAGCAGCCAAAATTGGGGGAACTACGAGCAGTACTTC.

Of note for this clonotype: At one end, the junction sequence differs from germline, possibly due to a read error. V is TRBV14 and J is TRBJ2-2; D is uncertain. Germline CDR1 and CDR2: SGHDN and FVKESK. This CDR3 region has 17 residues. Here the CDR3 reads CVSSQDLLREHTGELFF. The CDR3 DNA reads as TGTGTCAGCAGCCAAGATCTGTTAAGGGAACACACCGGGGAGCTGTTTTTT.

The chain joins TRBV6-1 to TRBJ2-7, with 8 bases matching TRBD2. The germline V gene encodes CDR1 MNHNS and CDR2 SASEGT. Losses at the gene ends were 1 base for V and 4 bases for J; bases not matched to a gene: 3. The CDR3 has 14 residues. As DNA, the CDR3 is TGTGCCAGCAGTGAAGGGCCGGGAGGGTACGAGCAGTACTTC. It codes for CASSEGPGGYEQYF.

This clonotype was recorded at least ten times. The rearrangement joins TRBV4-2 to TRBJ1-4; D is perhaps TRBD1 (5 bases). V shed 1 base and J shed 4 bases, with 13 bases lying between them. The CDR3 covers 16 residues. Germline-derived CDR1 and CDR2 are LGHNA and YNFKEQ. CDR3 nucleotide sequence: TGTGCCAGCAGCCAAGGTCGGGGCCGTGGTAATGAAAAACTGTTTTTT. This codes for CASSQGRGRGNEKLFF.